This T cell receptor (beta chain) was recovered during a study of blood T cell repertoires in COVID-19. Germline values: CDR1 SGHNT, CDR2 YYREEE (reference sequence). The CDR3 is 15 residues long. Trimming took 3 bases from V and 3 from J, leaving 16 bases between them. The data were produced by immunoSEQ multiplex PCR, yet TCRdb's version contains in-frame clones alone and is incomplete. Of 110,000 to 150,000 clones detected, under 90% appear once; the ten largest clones hold more than 8%. Input material: peripheral blood. V usage is TRBV5-4 and J usage is TRBJ2-7, with D perhaps TRBD2 (6 bases). The sequence was collected from a human donor in a cohort sampled during active COVID-19. The CDR3 DNA sequence: TGTGCCAGCAGCTACTTTGGCGGGACCGACTACGAGCAGTACTTC. Translated, it gives CASSYFGGTDYEQYF.